The T cell receptor (beta chain) under discussion was sequenced for a study of T cell changes during pregnancy in multiple sclerosis. TCRdb's table, derived via immunoSEQ multiplex PCR, lists solely in-frame clones and lacks some. The sample contains roughly 70,000 clones, around 90% of which appear only once. The CDR3 totals 15 residues. Looked up from germline, CDR1 is SGHAT and CDR2 is FQNNGV. J gave up 7 bases and V 2 bases, and 3 bases lay outside the gene matches. The chain joins TRBV11-2 to TRBJ1-6, with TRBD1 matching 9 bases. The TCR originated in a female donor with multiple sclerosis, enrolled in a pregnancy study. The starting material was peripheral blood, obtained in the first trimester of pregnancy. CDR3 DNA sequence: TGTGCCAGCAGCTTAAGAGGGACAGGGAATTCACCCCTCCACTTT. It translates to CASSLRGTGNSPLHF. The whole variable domain, filled in from reference TRBV11-2 and TRBJ1-6, reads EAGVAQSPRYKIIEKRQSVAFWCNPISGHATLYWYQQILGQGPKLLIQFQNNGVVDDSQLPKDRFSAERLKGVDSTLKIQPAKLEDSAVYLCASSLRGTGNSPLHFGNGTRLTVT.